Listed below are T cell receptor beta chains from one sample, sequenced in a study of OX40 agonist ivuxolimab in advanced cancers. Assay used: immunoSEQ multiplex PCR; TCRdb lists only in-frame clones, some missing. This table holds some 77,000 clones, approximately 85% found once. Sequenced material: CD4+ or CD8+ T cells sorted from blood, taken in a trial of the OX40 agonist ivuxolimab. The receptors originated from an adult with an advanced solid tumor such as melanoma, head and neck, liver or kidney cancer. CDR3s include the opening cysteine and the closing phenylalanine or tryptophan. The D gene is left open where the match is weak. Clone size is shown for a subset of rows, as once, few, many or a class of expanded clone.

once	TRBV2	TRBJ2-1	-	TGTGCCAGCAATGAAGTAAGCTCCTACAATGAGCAGTTCTTC	CASNEVSSYNEQFF
-	TRBV5-8	TRBJ2-7	-	TGTGCCAGCAGCTTGGCTCTTAGCTACGAGCAGTACTTC	CASSLALSYEQYF
-	TRBV11-3	TRBJ2-7	TRBD1	TGTGCCAGCAGCTTAGGGACAGGGTACCCCTACGAGCAGTACTTC	CASSLGTGYPYEQYF
-	TRBV19	TRBJ1-2	-	TGTGCCAGTAGTATTCATCCTAACTATGGCTACACCTTC	CASSIHPNYGYTF
-	TRBV6-5	TRBJ1-5	-	TGTGCCAGCAGTCCCCAGAGTTATAGCAATCAGCCCCAGCATTTT	CASSPQSYSNQPQHF
-	TRBV7-8	TRBJ1-1	-	TGTGCCAGCAGCCCTCCGGGACGGAGGAACACTGAAGCTTTCTTT	CASSPPGRRNTEAFF
once	TRBV5-1	TRBJ2-7	-	TGCGCCAGCAGCTTGCCGACCGGGGAGCAGTACTTC	CASSLPTGEQYF
-	TRBV5-6	TRBJ2-3	TRBD2	TGTGCCAGCAGCCCGGGGGGGGACCTGCTATTCACTAGCACAGATACGCAGTATTTT	CASSPGGDLLFTSTDTQYF
-	TRBV10-1	TRBJ2-7	TRBD1	TGCGCCAGCAGTGAGTCCCCACCCCTCCGCAGGGGGACGTCCTACGAGCAGTACTTC	CASSESPPLRRGTSYEQYF
-	TRBV7-8	TRBJ2-5	-	TGTGCCAGCAGCTTGGGAGGCGGGACCCTAGAGCAAGAGACCCAGTACTTC	CASSLGGGTLEQETQYF